This TCR beta chain was retrieved from a study of shared clonotypes between healthy human individuals. The wider study: Three plates were used per donor for CD4 naive, three for CD4 memory, two for CD8 naive and one for CD8 memory. The study's findings and limits: Unshared clonotypes carried lower generation probabilities than those common to all four donors. The sharing of roughly 5% of naive CD4 clonotypes was seen across a handful of donors.

Of note for this clone: As yet, its antigen is unknown.

Donors, without exception, were Caucasian adults residing in Nashville, Tennessee. Profiled with immunoSEQ multiplex PCR; TCRdb holds only in-frame clones, not every one. This table has 650,000 to 700,000 clones, 90% appearing once. The CDR3 extends over 15 amino acids. V lost 1 base to trimming and J lost 4 bases, with 10 bases between them. CDR1 and CDR2 (germline): LGHNA, YSLEER. The sequence was obtained from a man aged 18 to 30 in good health. Some clones in this sample may be carry-over from other donors' samples. V and J are TRBV4-3 and TRBJ1-4; D is unresolved. The sequenced sample was memory CD8+ T cells from PBMCs. Noted subset: CD45RO+ cells pooled with CCR7-negative TemRA cells. The CDR3 here is CASSQASTVNEKLFF. The CDR3, as DNA: TGCGCCAGCAGCCAAGCGAGTACCGTTAATGAAAAACTGTTTTTT.